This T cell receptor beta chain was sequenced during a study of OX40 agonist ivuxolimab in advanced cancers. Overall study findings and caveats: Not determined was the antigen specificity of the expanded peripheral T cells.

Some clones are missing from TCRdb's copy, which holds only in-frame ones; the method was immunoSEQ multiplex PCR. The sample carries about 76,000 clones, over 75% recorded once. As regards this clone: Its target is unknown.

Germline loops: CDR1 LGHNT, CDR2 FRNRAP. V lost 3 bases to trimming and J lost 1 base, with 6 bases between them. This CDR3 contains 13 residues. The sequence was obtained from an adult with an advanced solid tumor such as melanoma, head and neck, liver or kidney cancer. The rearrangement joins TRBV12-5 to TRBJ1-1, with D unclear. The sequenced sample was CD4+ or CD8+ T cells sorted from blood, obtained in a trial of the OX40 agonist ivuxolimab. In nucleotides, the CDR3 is TGTGCTAGTGGTTTCCAGGCGAACACTGAAGCTTTCTTT. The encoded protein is CASGFQANTEAFF. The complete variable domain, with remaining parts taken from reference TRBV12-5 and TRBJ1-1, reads DARVTQTPRHKVTEMGQEVTMRCQPILGHNTVFWYRQTMMQGLELLAYFRNRAPLDDSGMPKDRFSAEMPDATLATLKIQPSEPRDSAVYFCASGFQANTEAFFGQGTRLTVV.